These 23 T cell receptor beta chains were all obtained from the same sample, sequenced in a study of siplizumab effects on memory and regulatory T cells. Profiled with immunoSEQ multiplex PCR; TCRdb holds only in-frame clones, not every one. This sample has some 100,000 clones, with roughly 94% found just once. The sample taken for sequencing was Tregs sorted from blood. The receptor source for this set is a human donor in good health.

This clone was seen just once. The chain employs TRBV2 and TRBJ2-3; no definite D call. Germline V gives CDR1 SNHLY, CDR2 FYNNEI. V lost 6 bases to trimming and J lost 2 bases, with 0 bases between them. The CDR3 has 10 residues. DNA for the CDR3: TGTGCCAGCAGCACAGATACGCAGTATTTT. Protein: CASSTDTQYF.

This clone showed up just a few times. Here the CDR3 DNA reads TGTGCCAGCAAATCCTCGGGGCAGGCTGGCACTGAAGCTTTCTTT. It encodes CASKSSGQAGTEAFF. The chain joins TRBV28 to TRBJ1-1, with D perhaps TRBD1 (5 bases). Germline assignment: CDR1 MDHEN and CDR2 SYDVKM. V was pared by 7 bases and J by 4 bases, with 19 bases between. CDR3 length: 15 residues.

The CDR3 protein is CASSLSPIQDNSPLHF. CDR3 coding DNA: TGCGCCAGCAGCTTGTCACCCATACAGGATAATTCACCCCTCCACTTT. The chain uses TRBV5-1 and TRBJ1-6, with a weak D call TRBD1 (5 bases). V lost 1 base and J 5 bases, leaving 13 bases between the germline ends. The CDR3 totals 16 residues. Germline loops: CDR1 SGHRS, CDR2 YFSETQ.

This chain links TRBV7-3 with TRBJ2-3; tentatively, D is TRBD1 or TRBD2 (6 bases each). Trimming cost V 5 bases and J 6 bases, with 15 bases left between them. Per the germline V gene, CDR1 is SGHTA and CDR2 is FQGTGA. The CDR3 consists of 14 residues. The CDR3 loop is CASSKGSGADTQYF. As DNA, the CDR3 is TGTGCCAGCAGCAAAGGCTCGGGGGCTGATACGCAGTATTTT.

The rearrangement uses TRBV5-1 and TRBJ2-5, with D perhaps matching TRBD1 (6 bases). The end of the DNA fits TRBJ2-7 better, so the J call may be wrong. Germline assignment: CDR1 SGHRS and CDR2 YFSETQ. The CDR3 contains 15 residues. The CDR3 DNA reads TGCGCCAGCAGCTTAGAACCCGGGACAACCTACGAGCAGTACTTC. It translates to CASSLEPGTTYEQYF.

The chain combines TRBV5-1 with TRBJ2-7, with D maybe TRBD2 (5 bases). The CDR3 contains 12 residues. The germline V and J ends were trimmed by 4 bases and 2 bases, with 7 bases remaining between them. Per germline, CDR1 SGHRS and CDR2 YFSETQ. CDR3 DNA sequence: TGCGCCAGCAGCCTAGCCCCCTACGAGCAGTACTTC. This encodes CASSLAPYEQYF.

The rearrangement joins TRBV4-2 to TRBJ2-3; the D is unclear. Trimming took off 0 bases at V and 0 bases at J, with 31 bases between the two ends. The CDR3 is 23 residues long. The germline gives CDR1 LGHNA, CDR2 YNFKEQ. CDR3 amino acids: CASSQEDPSKSVRMASSTDTQYF. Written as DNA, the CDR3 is TGTGCCAGCAGCCAAGAGGATCCTAGTAAATCCGTCCGTATGGCATCTAGCACAGATACGCAGTATTTT.

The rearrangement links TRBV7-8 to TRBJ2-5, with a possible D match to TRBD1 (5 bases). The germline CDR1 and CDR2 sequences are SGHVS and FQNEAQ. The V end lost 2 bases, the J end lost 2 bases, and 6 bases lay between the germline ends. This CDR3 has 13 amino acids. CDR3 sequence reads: CASSLRQQETQYF. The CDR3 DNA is TGTGCCAGCAGCTTAAGACAGCAAGAGACCCAGTACTTC.

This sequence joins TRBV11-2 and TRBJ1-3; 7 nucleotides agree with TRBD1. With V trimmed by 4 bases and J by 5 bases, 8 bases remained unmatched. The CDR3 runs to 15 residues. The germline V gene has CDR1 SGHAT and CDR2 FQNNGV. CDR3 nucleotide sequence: TGTGCCAGCAGCTCAATCGGGACAGTCCGAAACACCATATATTTT. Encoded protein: CASSSIGTVRNTIYF.

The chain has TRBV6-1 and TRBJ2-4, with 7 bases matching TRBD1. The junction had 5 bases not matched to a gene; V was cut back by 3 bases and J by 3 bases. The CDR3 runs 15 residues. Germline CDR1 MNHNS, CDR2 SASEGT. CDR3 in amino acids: CASSDDRVVKNIQYF. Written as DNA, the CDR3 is TGTGCCAGCAGTGACGACAGGGTCGTCAAAAACATTCAGTACTTC.

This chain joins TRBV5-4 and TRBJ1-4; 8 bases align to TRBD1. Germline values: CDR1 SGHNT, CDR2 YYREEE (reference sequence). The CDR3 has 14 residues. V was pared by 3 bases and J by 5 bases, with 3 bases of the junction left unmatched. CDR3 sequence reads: CASSSDRGNEKLFF. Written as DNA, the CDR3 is TGTGCCAGCAGCTCTGACAGGGGAAATGAAAAACTGTTTTTT.

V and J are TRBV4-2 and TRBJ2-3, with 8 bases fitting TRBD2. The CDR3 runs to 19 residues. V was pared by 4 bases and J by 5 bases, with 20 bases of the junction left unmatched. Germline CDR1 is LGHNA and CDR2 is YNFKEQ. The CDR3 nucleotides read TGTGCCAGCAGCCTGTCCACCCGTAGCGGGATCAAACGAGTAGATACGCAGTATTTT. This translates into CASSLSTRSGIKRVDTQYF.

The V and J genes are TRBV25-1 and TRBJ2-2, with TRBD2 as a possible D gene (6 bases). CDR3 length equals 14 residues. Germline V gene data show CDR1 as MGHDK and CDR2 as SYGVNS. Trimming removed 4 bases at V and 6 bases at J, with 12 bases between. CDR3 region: CASSAGRLSGELFF. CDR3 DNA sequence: TGTGCCAGCAGTGCCGGGAGACTTTCCGGGGAGCTGTTTTTT.

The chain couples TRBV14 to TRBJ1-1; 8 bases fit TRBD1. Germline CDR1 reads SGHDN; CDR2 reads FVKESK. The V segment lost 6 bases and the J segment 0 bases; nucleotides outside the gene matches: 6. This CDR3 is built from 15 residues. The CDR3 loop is CASSRQGRMNTEAFF. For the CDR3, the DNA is TGTGCCAGCAGTAGACAGGGGCGCATGAACACTGAAGCTTTCTTT.

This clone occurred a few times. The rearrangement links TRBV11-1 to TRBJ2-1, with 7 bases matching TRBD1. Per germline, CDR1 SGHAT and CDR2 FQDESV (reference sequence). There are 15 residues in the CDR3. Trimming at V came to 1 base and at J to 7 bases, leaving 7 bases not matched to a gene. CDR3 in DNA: TGTGCCAGCAGCTTAGGACAGGGAACCTTTAATGAGCAGTTCTTC. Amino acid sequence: CASSLGQGTFNEQFF.

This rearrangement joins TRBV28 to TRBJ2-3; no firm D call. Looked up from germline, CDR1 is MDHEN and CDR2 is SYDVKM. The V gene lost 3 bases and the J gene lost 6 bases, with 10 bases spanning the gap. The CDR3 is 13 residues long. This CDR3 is CASSFTSEDTQYF. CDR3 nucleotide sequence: TGTGCCAGCAGTTTCACGTCAGAGGATACGCAGTATTTT.

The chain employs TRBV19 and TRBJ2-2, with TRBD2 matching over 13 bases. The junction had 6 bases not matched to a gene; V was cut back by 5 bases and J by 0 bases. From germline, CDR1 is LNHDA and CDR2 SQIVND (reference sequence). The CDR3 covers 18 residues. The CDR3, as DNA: TGTGCCAGTAGTCCCAAGGGACTAGCGGGGTCGAACACCGGGGAGCTGTTTTTT. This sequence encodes CASSPKGLAGSNTGELFF.

Written as DNA, the CDR3 is TGCGCCAGCAGCCCAAGTGGCTCCCTGGTAGAGACCCAGTACTTC. Amino acids: CASSPSGSLVETQYF. V gene TRBV4-1 combines with J gene TRBJ2-5; D is uncertain. Germline lookup yields CDR1 MGHRA and CDR2 YSYEKL. This CDR3 has 15 amino acids. V shed 4 bases and J shed 4 bases, with 16 bases lying between them.

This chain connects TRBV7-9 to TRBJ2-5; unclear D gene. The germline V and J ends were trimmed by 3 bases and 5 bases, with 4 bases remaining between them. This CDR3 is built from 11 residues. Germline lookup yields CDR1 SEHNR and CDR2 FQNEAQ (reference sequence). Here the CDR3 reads CASSLMETQYF. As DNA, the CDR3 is TGTGCCAGCAGCTTGATGGAGACCCAGTACTTC.

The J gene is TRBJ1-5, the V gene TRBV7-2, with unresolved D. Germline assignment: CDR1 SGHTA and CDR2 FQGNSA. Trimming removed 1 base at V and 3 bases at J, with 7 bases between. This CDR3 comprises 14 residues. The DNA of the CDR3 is TGTGCCAGCAGCTTAGAGCGGGTCAATCAGCCCCAGCATTTT. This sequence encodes CASSLERVNQPQHF.

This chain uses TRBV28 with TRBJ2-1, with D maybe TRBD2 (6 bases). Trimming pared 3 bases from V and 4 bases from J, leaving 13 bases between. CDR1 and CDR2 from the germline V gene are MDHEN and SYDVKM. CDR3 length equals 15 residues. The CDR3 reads CASSFIAEQYNEQFF. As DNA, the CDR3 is TGTGCCAGCAGTTTTATAGCGGAGCAATACAATGAGCAGTTCTTC.

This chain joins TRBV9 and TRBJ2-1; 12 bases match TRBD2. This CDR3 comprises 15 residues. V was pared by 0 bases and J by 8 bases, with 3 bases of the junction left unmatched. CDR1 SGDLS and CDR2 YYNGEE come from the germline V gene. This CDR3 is CASSVALAGGHEQFF. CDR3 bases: TGTGCCAGCAGCGTAGCCCTAGCGGGAGGGCATGAGCAGTTCTTC.

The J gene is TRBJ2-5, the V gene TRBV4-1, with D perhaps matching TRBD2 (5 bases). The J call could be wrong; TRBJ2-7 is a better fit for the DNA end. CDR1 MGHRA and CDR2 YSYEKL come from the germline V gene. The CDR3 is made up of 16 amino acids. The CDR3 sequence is CASSQDLSGPTYEQYF. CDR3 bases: TGCGCCAGCAGCCAAGACCTCAGCGGCCCCACCTACGAGCAGTACTTC.